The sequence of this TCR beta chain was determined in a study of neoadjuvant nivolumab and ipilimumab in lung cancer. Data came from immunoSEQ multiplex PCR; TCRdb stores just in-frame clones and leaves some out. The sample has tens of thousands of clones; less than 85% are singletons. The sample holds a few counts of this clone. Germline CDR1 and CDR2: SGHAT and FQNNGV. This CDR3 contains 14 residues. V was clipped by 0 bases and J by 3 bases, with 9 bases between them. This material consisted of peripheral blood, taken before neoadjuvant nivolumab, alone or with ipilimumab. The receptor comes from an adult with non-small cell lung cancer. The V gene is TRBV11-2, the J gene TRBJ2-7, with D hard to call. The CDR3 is CASSLDRRIYEQYF. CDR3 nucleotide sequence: TGTGCCAGCAGCTTAGATCGGAGAATCTACGAGCAGTACTTC.